The 8 T cell receptor beta chains reported below all come from one sample, sequenced in a study of T cells in women clearing cervical HPV infection. TCRdb keeps only in-frame clones here, not all; method: immunoSEQ multiplex PCR. The sample table sets out just under 35,000 clones. The specimen sequenced was blood buffy coat. The receptors derive from a woman between 18 and 70 years old with a cervical HPV16 infection that either progressed to CIN3+ or cleared (not recorded which).

Concerning this clone: The CDR3 goes on 3 residues after the read ends, and that part is filled in from the germline J gene. The chain couples TRBV10-3 to TRBJ1-2; 9 nucleotides line up with TRBD1. Trimming cost V 3 bases and J 7 bases; bases outside gene matches: 9. There are 15 residues in the CDR3. The germline gives CDR1 ENHRY, CDR2 SYGVKD. The DNA read from the CDR3 is TGTGCCATCAGTGACCAAGGGACAGGGATTTTTGGC. Translating gives CAISDQGTGIFG. In full, the CDR3 is CAISDQGTGIFGYTF.

Remarks on this clone: The CDR3 is cut off 3 residues early in the read; its end comes from the germline J gene. This chain connects TRBV20-1 to TRBJ1-5; D might be TRBD1 (5 bases). The V gene's germline CDR1 is DFQATT and CDR2 SNEGSKA (reference sequence). CDR3 length: 15 amino acids. Trimming stripped 1 base from V and 6 bases from J, with 16 bases between. Partial CDR3 DNA: TGCAGTGCTAGAGCCAGTCCAGGGCCTAGTCAGCCC. Its protein is CSARASPGPSQP. The full-length CDR3 reads as CSARASPGPSQPQHF.

As concerns this clone: The observed sequence ends 3 residues before the CDR3 terminus, with the missing tail filled in from the germline J gene. The gene calls are TRBV7-2 and TRBJ2-7, with TRBD2 identical over 7 bases. J was trimmed by 2 bases and V by 4 bases; bases with no gene match: 5. The CDR3 sequence is 14 residues long. The V gene's germline CDR1 is SGHTA and CDR2 FQGNSA. The DNA read from the CDR3 is TGTGCCAGCAGCTGGGGGGGAGGCACCTACGAG. The encoded protein is CASSWGGGTYE. The whole CDR3 protein is CASSWGGGTYEQYF.

CDR3 residues: CASSFSGSGNDYTF. CDR3 DNA (partial): TGTGCCAGCAGTTTTAGCGGGAGCGGGAACGAC. V is TRBV6-2 or TRBV6-3 and J is TRBJ1-2; D is undetermined. Read sequence stops 3 residues before the CDR3 end, and the germline J gene provides the missing end. The germline CDR1 and CDR2 sequences are MNHEY and SVGEGT. The CDR3 runs to 14 residues.

With regard to this clone: The CDR3 extends 3 residues past the end of the read, so its final part is completed from the germline J gene. The chain carries TRBV2 and TRBJ2-7; 7 bases line up with TRBD1. The germline V gene encodes CDR1 SNHLY and CDR2 FYNNEI. The CDR3 length is 13 residues. The V gene end was trimmed by 11 bases and the J gene end by 6 bases; junction bases not matched to a gene: 13. The covered CDR3 bases are TGTGCCTGCCGAAGGACAGGCGGAGGCGAG. Translating gives CACRRTGGGE. The entire CDR3 protein reads CACRRTGGGEQYF.

A note on this clone: The read ends 3 residues before the CDR3 terminus; that terminus is restored from the germline J gene. This chain connects TRBV18 to TRBJ2-7; 9 bases fit TRBD1. The V gene's germline CDR1 is KGHSH and CDR2 LQKENI. The V and J ends lost 6 bases and 0 bases, in that order; junction bases with no gene match: 9. The CDR3 extends over 16 amino acids. The CDR3 protein is CASSPSQGAPSYEQYF. CDR3 bases read: TGTGCCAGCTCCCCTTCACAGGGGGCCCCCTCCTACGAG.

Regarding this clone: Read sequence stops 3 residues before the CDR3 end, and the germline J gene provides the missing end. V is TRBV18 and J is TRBJ2-1, with D maybe TRBD1 (5 bases). Germline assignment: CDR1 KGHSH and CDR2 LQKENI. V was trimmed by 3 bases and J by 5 bases, leaving 11 bases between them. The CDR3 totals 14 residues. The CDR3 reads CASSPRALNNEQFF. The CDR3 DNA, read in part, is TGTGCCAGCTCACCCAGGGCACTTAACAATGAG.

Details on this clone: The observed sequence ends 3 residues before the CDR3 terminus, with the missing tail filled in from the germline J gene. The chain joins TRBV30 to TRBJ1-4; D ambiguous. Germline lookup yields CDR1 GTSNPN and CDR2 SVGIG (reference sequence). This CDR3 has 11 amino acids. Incomplete CDR3 DNA: TGTGCCTGGAGCCTCCGTTGGGCA. Translated: CAWSLRWA. The CDR3 as a whole reads CAWSLRWALFF.